Each of the 8 T cell receptor beta chains below was sequenced from the same sample in a study of T cells in Graves' hyperthyroidism and ophthalmopathy. Researchers took RNA transcripts and amplified the TCR beta CDR3 regions from them. HTBI primers drove first-round RT-PCR of the TCR CDR3. TCRdb ran MiXCR on the multiplex PCR reads and lists one entry per CDR3 protein. Of roughly 630,000 distinct CDR3 sequences in the sample, 15% to 18% are singletons; the top ten hold approximately 7.4%. Sample: blood. The receptors stem from a woman aged 25 to 39 with Graves' hyperthyroidism.

This clonotype appeared many times. One junction end disagrees with the germline gene, perhaps due to a read error. The chain combines TRBV30 with TRBJ1-6; the D is unclear. CDR1 and CDR2 from the germline V gene are GTSNPN and SVGIG (reference sequence). This CDR3 comprises 15 residues. This CDR3 is CAWSGRSSCNSPLHF. The CDR3 nucleotides are TGTGCCTGGAGTGGCAGGAGCTCCTGTAATTCACCCCTCCACTTT.

This clonotype was recorded many times. This chain joins TRBV12-3 or TRBV12-4 and TRBJ2-1; D gene ambiguous. The CDR3 sequence is 13 residues long. V lost 4 bases and J 10 bases, leaving 14 bases between the germline ends. DNA of the CDR3: TGTGCCAGCAGTTCCCGACTGGAGACCGAGCAGTTCTTC. This encodes CASSSRLETEQFF.

This clonotype was observed many times. The V call is TRBV20-1, the J call TRBJ2-3; 7 bases map to TRBD2. From germline, CDR1 is DFQATT and CDR2 SNEGSKA (reference sequence). Trimming at V came to 5 bases and at J to 5 bases, leaving 13 bases not matched to a gene. This CDR3 spans 15 amino acids. The CDR3 here is CSAFRREGELDTQYF. Written as DNA, the CDR3 is TGCAGTGCTTTCCGGAGGGAGGGAGAGTTAGATACGCAGTATTTT.

The CDR3 reads CASSLDRTGGQPQHF. CDR3 in DNA: TGTGCCAGCAGCTTAGATCGCACAGGGGGTCAGCCCCAGCATTTT. The chain is built from TRBV11-2 and TRBJ1-5; 8 nucleotides match TRBD1. The CDR3 is made up of 15 amino acids. Looked up from germline, CDR1 is SGHAT and CDR2 is FQNNGV. V lost 0 bases and J lost 6; bases outside the gene matches: 4.

This clonotype was counted at least ten times. The chain links TRBV7-9 to TRBJ2-7; 7 positions match TRBD2. This CDR3 region has 17 residues. The germline V gene encodes CDR1 SEHNR and CDR2 FQNEAQ (reference sequence). The V segment lost 6 bases and the J segment 0 bases; nucleotides outside the gene matches: 14. Here the CDR3 reads CASRPGTNGKSSYEQYF. CDR3 DNA sequence: TGTGCCAGCAGGCCCGGGACTAACGGAAAGAGCTCCTACGAGCAGTACTTC.

The V call is TRBV5-5, the J call TRBJ1-3; D gene unclear. This CDR3 is built from 15 residues. Trimming cost V 3 bases and J 0 bases, with 10 bases left between them. The V gene's germline CDR1 is SGHKS and CDR2 YYEKEE (reference sequence). This chain's CDR3 is CASSSAVGSGNTIYF. CDR3 in DNA: TGTGCCAGCAGCTCAGCTGTGGGCTCTGGAAACACCATATATTTT.

V gene TRBV7-9 combines with J gene TRBJ2-2; D not resolved. V was shortened by 4 bases and J by 5 bases, with 11 bases between the two germline ends. This CDR3 contains 14 residues. Per the germline V gene, CDR1 is SEHNR and CDR2 is FQNEAQ (reference sequence). CDR3 residues: CASSSVPGTGELFF. Here the CDR3 DNA reads TGTGCCAGCAGCTCAGTACCTGGTACCGGGGAGCTGTTTTTT.

This clonotype came up a few times. J is TRBJ2-1 and V is TRBV2; 9 bases are shared with TRBD2. V was pared by 3 bases and J by 7 bases, with 10 bases of the junction left unmatched. The CDR3 has 16 amino acids. The germline V gene encodes CDR1 SNHLY and CDR2 FYNNEI. The CDR3: CASSDHASGITNEQFF. The DNA for the CDR3 is TGTGCCAGCAGTGATCATGCTAGCGGGATCACAAATGAGCAGTTCTTC.